This T cell receptor beta chain was profiled in a study of shared clonotypes between healthy human individuals. Looking at the study overall: The cohort had a couple of women and three men, ages 18 to 49. Findings of the study overall: Enrolling few donors narrowed the genetic and exposure-history diversity that was represented. Memory subsets had estimated richness that was generally smaller than that of naive subsets.

In the case of this clone: Antigen unknown.

Per germline, CDR1 MNHEY and CDR2 SVGAGI. CDR3 size: 13 residues. V dropped 0 bases and J dropped 5 bases, with 7 bases sitting between them. Repertoires were generated with immunoSEQ multiplex PCR, while TCRdb's copy carries only in-frame clones and drops some. The profile shows about 1 million clones, about 75% of them singletons. Sequencing was done on a sample of memory CD4+ T cells sorted from blood. Subset here: CD45RA-negative fraction. The sequence was obtained from a man younger than 35 in good health. The chain joins TRBV6-5 to TRBJ1-1, with no clear D. The chain's CDR3 is CASSYSKWTEAFF. Here the CDR3 DNA reads TGTGCCAGCAGTTACTCGAAATGGACTGAAGCTTTCTTT.